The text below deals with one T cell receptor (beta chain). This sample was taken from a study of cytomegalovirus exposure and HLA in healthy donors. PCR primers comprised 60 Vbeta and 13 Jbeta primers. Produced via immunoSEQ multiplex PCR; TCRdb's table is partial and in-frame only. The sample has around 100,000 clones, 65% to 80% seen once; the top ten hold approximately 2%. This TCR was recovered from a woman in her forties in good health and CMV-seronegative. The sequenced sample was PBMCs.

CDR3 DNA sequence: TGTGCCAGCTCAACAGAGTCTAATTCACCCCTCCACTTT. Protein sequence: CASSTESNSPLHF. The gene calls are TRBV7-3 and TRBJ1-6; D is undetermined. CDR1 and CDR2 (germline): SGHTA, FQGTGA. CDR3 length: 13 residues. V was cut by 8 bases and J by 6 bases, with 11 bases left in between.